What follows are 26 T cell receptor beta chains derived from one specimen sequenced in a study of T-cell reconstitution after alpha-beta-depleted transplantation in children. TCRbeta library preparation incorporated unique molecular identifiers. MiXCR was run by TCRdb on the PCR reads, yielding one entry per CDR3 protein. The table records some 240,000 distinct CDR3 sequences, around 11% of them present only once. Specimen: PBMCs from the stem cell graft donor, collected from the stem cell graft. The receptor source for this set is a human donor who donated a stem cell graft to a child with acute lymphoblastic leukemia.

This clonotype was seen repeatedly, ten times or more. The chain recombines TRBV6-1 with TRBJ2-7; D tentatively reads TRBD1 or TRBD2 (5 bases each). The CDR3 is 15 residues long. Trimming pared 4 bases from V and 5 bases from J, leaving 18 bases between. Germline loops: CDR1 MNHNS, CDR2 SASEGT. CDR3 region: CASSGRGLGEHEQYF. CDR3 nucleotide sequence: TGTGCCAGCAGTGGACGGGGATTGGGGGAACACGAGCAGTACTTC.

Many counts were recorded for this clonotype. The V and J genes are TRBV9 and TRBJ2-5; D unresolved. CDR1 and CDR2 from the germline V gene are SGDLS and YYNGEE. The CDR3 is 16 residues long. The germline V and J ends were trimmed by 0 bases and 2 bases, with 14 bases remaining between them. This chain's CDR3 is CASSVGSHSKQETQYF. CDR3 coding DNA: TGTGCCAGCAGCGTAGGATCTCATTCTAAACAAGAGACCCAGTACTTC.

This clonotype has at least ten counts. The chain uses TRBV29-1 and TRBJ2-4; D remains ambiguous. The CDR3 is made up of 13 amino acids. Trimming pared 4 bases from V and 4 bases from J, leaving 11 bases between. Germline values: CDR1 SQVTM, CDR2 ANQGSEA. This CDR3 is CSVVEVVKNIQYF. As DNA, the CDR3 is TGCAGCGTTGTTGAAGTCGTGAAAAACATTCAGTACTTC. Supplemented by reference TRBV29-1 and TRBJ2-4, the full variable domain reads SAVISQKPSRDICQRGTSLTIQCQVDSQVTMMFWYRQQPGQSLTLIATANQGSEATYESGFVIDKFPISRPNLTFSTLTVSNMSPEDSSIYLCSVVEVVKNIQYFGAGTRLSVL.

A few counts support this clonotype. The chain is built from TRBV30 and TRBJ1-1; tentatively, D is TRBD1 (5 bases). Trimming shortened V by 3 bases and J by 7 bases, and 6 bases separated the two germline ends. Germline V gene sequence: CDR1 GTSNPN, CDR2 SVGIG (reference sequence). CDR3 length: 10 amino acids. The CDR3 nucleotides are TGTGCCTGGAGCGGGGGTGAAGCTTTCTTT. Its translation: CAWSGGEAFF.

Many counts were recorded for this clonotype. This CDR3 reads CSARERGGMFGQFF. The DNA for the CDR3 is TGCAGTGCTAGAGAGCGGGGGGGCATGTTCGGGCAGTTCTTC. The gene calls are TRBV20-1 and TRBJ2-1; 9 nucleotides match TRBD2. CDR3 length equals 14 residues. V was pared by 0 bases and J by 12 bases, with 9 bases of the junction left unmatched. Germline assignment: CDR1 DFQATT and CDR2 SNEGSKA (reference sequence).

This clonotype was counted ten times or more. The rearrangement links TRBV7-2 to TRBJ1-6, with D maybe TRBD1 (6 bases). This CDR3 is built from 16 residues. V was clipped by 5 bases and J by 5 bases, with 16 bases between them. The germline gives CDR1 SGHTA, CDR2 FQGNSA. CDR3 in DNA: TGTGCCAGCAGCCCTAGGAGGGGGTATGATAATTCACCCCTCCACTTT. Amino acid sequence: CASSPRRGYDNSPLHF. Supplemented by reference TRBV7-2 and TRBJ1-6, the full variable domain reads GAGVSQSPSNKVTEKGKDVELRCDPISGHTALYWYRQSLGQGLEFLIYFQGNSAPDKSGLPSDRFSAERTGGSVSTLTIQRTQQEDSAVYLCASSPRRGYDNSPLHFGNGTRLTVT.

This clonotype appeared many times. The J gene is TRBJ2-3, the V gene TRBV3-1; TRBD1 aligns across 10 bases. The V segment lost 1 base and the J segment 3 bases; nucleotides outside the gene matches: 4. The CDR3 runs 16 residues. The V gene's germline CDR1 is LGHDT and CDR2 YNNKEL (reference sequence). The CDR3 loop is CASSQAGQGLTDTQYF. The CDR3 nucleotides read TGTGCCAGCAGCCAAGCGGGACAGGGGTTAACAGATACGCAGTATTTT.

This clonotype was counted ten times or more. The CDR3 spells CASSQDPQAGSGYTF. CDR3 DNA sequence: TGTGCCAGCAGCCAAGATCCGCAAGCGGGGAGCGGCTACACCTTC. The chain links TRBV4-2 to TRBJ1-2; D is unresolved. The germline CDR1 and CDR2 sequences are LGHNA and YNFKEQ. Trimming removed 0 bases from V and 8 bases from J, with 16 bases in between. The length of the CDR3 is 15 residues.

This clonotype was recorded at least ten times. The rearrangement links TRBV6-5 to TRBJ2-7; 9 bases align to TRBD1. Germline values: CDR1 MNHEY, CDR2 SVGAGI. Trimming removed 5 bases from V and 3 bases from J; junction bases left unmatched: 5. This CDR3 contains 14 residues. The CDR3 DNA reads as TGTGCCAGCAGTCAGGGACAGGGCCACTACGAGCAGTACTTC. This codes for CASSQGQGHYEQYF.

This clonotype has a count of ten or more. The chain employs TRBV7-2 and TRBJ1-3, with TRBD1 as a possible D gene (5 bases). V was clipped by 4 bases and J by 6 bases, with 7 bases between them. CDR1 and CDR2 (germline): SGHTA, FQGNSA. The CDR3 runs 12 residues. CDR3 sequence (DNA): TGTGCCAGCAGCTCCAGGGCAAACACCATATATTTT. Encoded protein: CASSSRANTIYF.

This clonotype was counted many times. V gene TRBV20-1 combines with J gene TRBJ1-1; D not certain. This CDR3 has 13 residues. Trimming shortened V by 0 bases and J by 1 base, and 6 bases separated the two germline ends. Germline CDR1 DFQATT, CDR2 SNEGSKA (reference sequence). CDR3 bases: TGCAGTGCTAGAGAGGACCCGAACACTGAAGCTTTCTTT. This translates into CSAREDPNTEAFF.

The V gene is TRBV5-6, the J gene TRBJ2-7, with 9 bases aligning to TRBD1. CDR1 and CDR2 from the germline V gene are SGHDT and YYEEEE. This CDR3 has 14 amino acids. V gave up 4 bases and J gave up 5 bases; unmatched junction bases: 7. This chain's CDR3 is CASSQDRGSDEQYF. CDR3 sequence (DNA): TGTGCCAGCAGCCAGGACAGGGGATCTGACGAGCAGTACTTC. Together with reference TRBV5-6 and TRBJ2-7, the CDR3 gives the full variable domain: DAGVTQSPTHLIKTRGQQVTLRCSPKSGHDTVSWYQQALGQGPQFIFQYYEEEERQRGNFPDRFSGHQFPNYSSELNVNALLLGDSALYLCASSQDRGSDEQYFGPGTRLTVT.

Ten or more counts support this clonotype. The V and J genes are TRBV6-2 or TRBV6-3 and TRBJ2-7; D gene ambiguous. CDR3 length: 13 amino acids. Germline V gene lookup returns CDR1 MNHEY and CDR2 SVGEGT. Between the trimmed V and J ends, which lost 6 bases and 3 bases, there was a span of 12 bases. CDR3 loop: CASRPNGNYEQYF. The CDR3 bases are TGTGCCAGCAGACCGAACGGAAACTACGAGCAGTACTTC.

The table lists this clonotype with many counts. The chain has TRBV3-1 and TRBJ2-7; D not certain. The V gene lost 0 bases and the J gene lost 1 base, with 19 bases spanning the gap. The CDR3 extends over 18 amino acids. CDR1 and CDR2 from the germline V gene are LGHDT and YNNKEL (reference sequence). The CDR3 DNA reads as TGTGCCAGCAGCCAAGAACCAGTCCAGCAAGTAGGGTCCTACGAGCAGTACTTC. It codes for CASSQEPVQQVGSYEQYF.

Comment on this clonotype: A clone one base away is much larger, so this may be a read error. The final CDR3 position lacks the conserved phenylalanine or tryptophan, pointing to a likely read error. This chain links TRBV20-1 with TRBJ2-7; TRBD1 matches at 8 bases. J was trimmed by 0 bases and V by 4 bases; bases with no gene match: 11. Germline CDR1 and CDR2: DFQATT and SNEGSKA (reference sequence). This CDR3 comprises 16 residues. The chain's CDR3 is CSAMTGAQPSSYEQYL. The CDR3 bases are TGCAGTGCTATGACAGGGGCGCAACCGAGCTCCTACGAGCAGTACCTC.

At least ten counts were recorded for this clonotype. The chain carries TRBV11-2 and TRBJ2-2; 10 nucleotides align to TRBD1. This CDR3 is 15 amino acids long. Germline CDR1 SGHAT, CDR2 FQNNGV. V was clipped by 8 bases and J by 6 bases; unmatched bases: 9. The CDR3 sequence: CASRVPGQGPGELFF. As DNA, the CDR3 is TGTGCCAGCCGGGTTCCGGGACAGGGGCCCGGGGAGCTGTTTTTT.

This clonotype came up a few times. The genes are TRBV30 and TRBJ2-3, with a weak D call TRBD2 (5 bases). V was cut by 0 bases and J by 5 bases, with 6 bases left in between. CDR3 length: 12 residues. Germline CDR1 GTSNPN, CDR2 SVGIG (reference sequence). The CDR3 region is CAWSVGVDTQYF. The CDR3 nucleotides read TGTGCCTGGAGTGTCGGGGTAGATACGCAGTATTTT.

The rearrangement links TRBV10-2 to TRBJ2-7, with 10 bases matching TRBD2. Trimming cost V 4 bases and J 6 bases; bases outside gene matches: 6. Germline lookup yields CDR1 WSHSY and CDR2 SAAADI. The CDR3 loop spans 14 amino acids. The CDR3 bases are TGCGCCAGCAGTGGTCAGCGGGGGGGATTCGAGCAGTACTTC. This translates into CASSGQRGGFEQYF.

There are many counts of this clonotype. Germline and junction disagree at one end, which may indicate a read error. The chain recombines TRBV29-1 with TRBJ2-6; D possibly corresponds to TRBD1 (5 bases). Looked up from germline, CDR1 is SQVTM and CDR2 is ANQGSEA. This CDR3 spans 19 amino acids. This chain's CDR3 is CSVRASDTLPLSGANVLTF. The CDR3 nucleotides read TGCAGCGTCCGTGCATCGGACACCCTCCCCCTCTCTGGGGCCAACGTCTTGACTTTC.

This clonotype was picked up many times. The chain is built from TRBV7-9 and TRBJ2-7; possibly TRBD2 for D (5 bases). Trimming removed 5 bases at V and 2 bases at J, with 16 bases between. The CDR3 length is 15 residues. CDR1 and CDR2 (germline): SEHNR, FQNEAQ (reference sequence). For the CDR3, the DNA is TGTGCCAGCAGCCCCTCAGCGGTGGTCCCCTACGAGCAGTACTTC. Its protein product is CASSPSAVVPYEQYF.

The sample holds many counts of this clonotype. V gene TRBV27 combines with J gene TRBJ1-2; maybe TRBD1 (6 bases). Trimming took off 6 bases at V and 2 bases at J, with 10 bases between the two ends. Germline CDR1 is MNHEY and CDR2 is SMNVEV (reference sequence). The CDR3 has 13 amino acids. The CDR3 region is CASSGQLNYGYTF. The CDR3, as DNA: TGTGCCAGCAGCGGACAGTTAAACTATGGCTACACCTTC.

The gene calls are TRBV4-3 and TRBJ2-7; tentatively, D is TRBD2 (5 bases). CDR1 and CDR2 (germline): LGHNA, YSLEER. Trimming took 3 bases from V and 5 from J, leaving 14 bases between them. CDR3 length: 14 residues. The CDR3 sequence is CASSHSRPGNEQYF. Here the CDR3 DNA reads TGCGCCAGCAGCCATAGTCGACCGGGAAACGAGCAGTACTTC.

Details on this clonotype: This sequence may be a read error, since a much larger clone differs from it by one base. DNA of the CDR3: TGTGCCAGTCGGGGGGGTGCTGAAGCTTTCTTT. It yields the protein CASRGGAEAFF. V usage is TRBV27 and J usage is TRBJ1-1; D may be TRBD1 (5 bases). This CDR3 spans 11 amino acids. Germline V lookup: CDR1 MNHEY, CDR2 SMNVEV (reference sequence). V was trimmed by 9 bases and J by 6 bases, leaving 11 bases between them.

This clonotype was seen repeatedly, ten times or more. The rearrangement joins TRBV6-2 or TRBV6-3 to TRBJ2-7, with D tentatively TRBD1 (6 bases). The CDR3 is made up of 15 amino acids. CDR1 is MNHEY, CDR2 SVGEGT, per germline. Trimming took 6 bases from V and 6 from J, leaving 21 bases between them. CDR3 nucleotides: TGTGCCAGCAGCCGCATCATGACAGGACTCGGCGAGCAGTACTTC. Translated, it gives CASSRIMTGLGEQYF.

This chain joins TRBV29-1 and TRBJ2-7; 9 bases match TRBD2. CDR3 length: 12 amino acids. The germline gives CDR1 SQVTM, CDR2 ANQGSEA. J lost 4 bases, V lost 5 bases, and 3 bases had no gene match. For the CDR3, the DNA is TGCAGCGTTAAGCTAGCGGGATACGAGCAGTACTTC. Its protein is CSVKLAGYEQYF.

This chain joins TRBV7-8 and TRBJ1-1; 9 positions match TRBD1. The CDR3 contains 13 residues. CDR1 and CDR2 from the germline V gene are SGHVS and FQNEAQ. V trimming: 5 bases; J trimming: 4 bases; junction bases outside the gene matches: 2. The DNA of the CDR3 is TGTGCCAGCAGCAGGACAGGGGTCACTGAAGCTTTCTTT. Translation: CASSRTGVTEAFF.